This T cell receptor (beta chain) was sequenced during a study of beta chain features in type 1 diabetes. This clone was picked up many times. Investigators reverse transcribed all isolated RNA, so they sequenced expressed TCRB transcripts. This table comes from immunoSEQ multiplex PCR, and its TCRdb copy is limited to in-frame clones, with some not included. Among around 320,000 clones listed, about 15% were seen once. Sequencing input: central memory CD4+ T cells from blood. The sequence derives from a man aged 30 to 45 in good health.

This CDR3 reads CASSSTTGIGNQPQHF. The CDR3 nucleotides are TGTGCCAGCAGCTCTACTACAGGGATCGGCAATCAGCCCCAGCATTTT. This chain connects TRBV5-5 to TRBJ1-5; D may be TRBD1 (6 bases). The germline V gene encodes CDR1 SGHKS and CDR2 YYEKEE (reference sequence). Trimming shortened V by 3 bases and J by 2 bases, and 15 bases separated the two germline ends. The CDR3 spans 16 residues.